One sample yielded the 10 T cell receptor beta chains listed below, sequenced in a study of blood T cell repertoires in COVID-19. TCRdb's table, derived via immunoSEQ multiplex PCR, lists solely in-frame clones and lacks some. The profile shows roughly 110,000 clones, approximately 84% of them singletons. Material for sequencing was peripheral blood. The receptor set was obtained from a human donor in a cohort sampled during active COVID-19.

The chain recombines TRBV7-8 with TRBJ2-1; 10 positions agree with TRBD2. Germline V gene data show CDR1 as SGHVS and CDR2 as FQNEAQ. The J segment lost 6 bases and the V segment lost 6 bases, leaving 8 bases of the junction unmatched. The CDR3 contains 15 residues. This CDR3 reads CASSQTSGLFNEQFF. The CDR3 region has the DNA TGTGCCAGCAGTCAGACTAGCGGGTTGTTCAATGAGCAGTTCTTC.

The chain is built from TRBV7-8 and TRBJ1-1; tentative D call: TRBD1 (6 bases). The CDR3 is 17 residues long. The V gene lost 2 bases and the J gene lost 2 bases, with 18 bases spanning the gap. Germline CDR1 and CDR2: SGHVS and FQNEAQ. The CDR3 protein is CASSLRTEARSNTEAFF. The DNA of the CDR3 is TGTGCCAGCAGCTTAAGGACAGAGGCCCGTAGTAACACTGAAGCTTTCTTT.

The chain uses TRBV5-4 and TRBJ1-4, with a tentative D call TRBD1 (5 bases). The CDR3 runs 16 residues. Germline V gives CDR1 SGHNT, CDR2 YYREEE (reference sequence). V was clipped by 4 bases and J by 0 bases, with 13 bases between them. The CDR3 DNA follows: TGTGCCAGCAGCACCAGGCAGGGTTCAACTAATGAAAAACTGTTTTTT. It specifies CASSTRQGSTNEKLFF.

This chain's CDR3 is CASRRQGTEAFF. The CDR3 DNA reads as TGTGCCAGCAGACGACAGGGCACTGAAGCTTTCTTT. This chain joins TRBV6-5 and TRBJ1-1; TRBD1 matches at 7 bases. The V and J ends lost 6 bases and 4 bases, in that order; junction bases with no gene match: 2. Germline V gene sequence: CDR1 MNHEY, CDR2 SVGAGI. CDR3 length: 12 amino acids.

V is TRBV4-2 and J is TRBJ2-5; the match to TRBD2 covers 7 bases. The CDR3 covers 15 residues. Germline V gene sequence: CDR1 LGHNA, CDR2 YNFKEQ. J was trimmed by 4 bases and V by 0 bases; bases with no gene match: 5. The CDR3 spells CASSQEGGRRETQYF. For the CDR3, the DNA is TGTGCCAGCAGCCAAGAGGGGGGGAGGCGAGAGACCCAGTACTTC.

This rearrangement joins TRBV9 to TRBJ1-2; 8 nucleotides align to TRBD1. CDR1 and CDR2 (germline): SGDLS, YYNGEE. The CDR3 consists of 14 residues. After removal of 7 bases from V and 7 bases from J, the junction contained 12 bases not matched to a gene. In DNA form, the CDR3 reads TGTGCCAGCGACCGAACCGGACAGGGCTCTGGCTACACCTTC. Residues: CASDRTGQGSGYTF.

The chain couples TRBV14 to TRBJ2-3; no clear D gene. V lost 1 base and J 0 bases, leaving 8 bases between the germline ends. The CDR3 runs 15 residues. Germline lookup yields CDR1 SGHDN and CDR2 FVKESK. CDR3 residues: CASSQGAPSTDTQYF. The CDR3 nucleotides read TGTGCCAGCAGCCAAGGAGCGCCAAGCACAGATACGCAGTATTTT.

The genes are TRBV4-2 and TRBJ1-2, with D hard to call. CDR1 and CDR2 from the germline V gene are LGHNA and YNFKEQ. This CDR3 contains 14 residues. V was clipped by 0 bases and J by 0 bases, with 5 bases between them. The CDR3 loop reads CASSQEAANYGYTF. In DNA form, the CDR3 reads TGTGCCAGCAGCCAAGAGGCAGCTAACTATGGCTACACCTTC.

The V and J genes are TRBV7-2 and TRBJ1-3, with 7 bases matching TRBD1. Germline CDR1 reads SGHTA; CDR2 reads FQGNSA. The V and J ends lost 5 bases and 0 bases, in that order; junction bases with no gene match: 4. CDR3 size: 15 residues. The CDR3 loop is CASSQTGNSGNTIYF. The CDR3 DNA reads TGTGCCAGCAGCCAGACAGGGAACTCTGGAAACACCATATATTTT.

This rearrangement joins TRBV7-6 to TRBJ2-7, with TRBD2 as a possible D gene (5 bases). The germline V gene has CDR1 SGHVS and CDR2 FNYEAQ. This CDR3 spans 16 amino acids. V gave up 2 bases and J gave up 0 bases, with 14 bases separating them. CDR3: CASSLSASPGSYEQYF. The CDR3 region has the DNA TGTGCCAGCAGCTTAAGCGCTAGCCCCGGCTCCTACGAGCAGTACTTC.